Each of the 11 T cell receptor beta chains below was sequenced from the same sample in a study of blood T cells in healthy people across ages. The authors ran a second PCR of roughly 6 to 12 cycles using a sample-barcoded 5' primer and a J-beta primer mix. MiXCR was run by TCRdb on the 5' RACE reads, yielding one entry per CDR3 protein. The data contain around 1,600,000 distinct CDR3 sequences, less than 45% of them singletons. The sequenced sample was blood. These TCRs come from a young woman in good health.

Details on this clonotype: A much larger clone is a single base away; this may be a read error. The chain recombines TRBV10-3 with TRBJ2-1; a possible D gene is TRBD2 (6 bases). Germline CDR1 ENHRY, CDR2 SYGVKD. The CDR3 spans 19 residues. V was pared by 0 bases and J by 13 bases, with 31 bases between. The CDR3 is CAISESSILASLSKETQFF. CDR3 nucleotide sequence: TGTGCCATCAGTGAGTCCTCCATTCTAGCGTCGTTATCCAAAGAGACCCAGTTCTTC.

This clonotype was recorded only once. The CDR3 bases are TGTGCCAGCAGTCCAGGGGGCCGCCTTCGTGGCTACACCTTC. Protein sequence: CASSPGGRLRGYTF. The J gene is TRBJ1-2, the V gene TRBV7-8; 8 positions agree with TRBD1. Germline CDR1 is SGHVS and CDR2 is FQNEAQ. The V gene end was trimmed by 6 bases and the J gene end by 7 bases; junction bases not matched to a gene: 10. This CDR3 has 14 amino acids.

V is TRBV20-1 and J is TRBJ1-4; D uncertain. In germline, CDR1 is DFQATT, CDR2 SNEGSKA (reference sequence). Trimming pared 3 bases from V and 13 bases from J, leaving 12 bases between. The CDR3 extends over 11 amino acids. The CDR3 spells CSASSGSVLFF. The CDR3, as DNA: TGCAGTGCTAGTAGTGGGAGCGTACTGTTTTTT.

Regarding this clonotype: This may be a read error: a much more frequent sequence differs by one nucleotide. The rearrangement joins TRBV7-2 to TRBJ2-3, with D maybe TRBD1 (5 bases). CDR1 and CDR2 (germline): SGHTA, FQGNSA. This CDR3 contains 15 residues. The CDR3 reads CASSQGHPSIDTRYF. The CDR3 nucleotides read TGTGCCAGCAGCCAAGGACACCCTTCAATAGATACGCGGTATTTT.

The chain has TRBV6-2 or TRBV6-3 and TRBJ2-1; 7 bases map to TRBD2. The CDR3 length is 17 residues. V gave up 0 bases and J gave up 0 bases; unmatched junction bases: 5. Germline CDR1 MNHEY, CDR2 SVGEGT. The chain's CDR3 is CASSYSTSRSSYNEQFF. The CDR3 DNA is TGTGCCAGCAGTTACTCGACTAGCAGAAGCTCCTACAATGAGCAGTTCTTC.

V is TRBV12-3 or TRBV12-4 and J is TRBJ1-1; D is unresolved. This CDR3 comprises 14 residues. V lost 4 bases to trimming and J lost 3 bases, with 12 bases between them. The CDR3 here is CASSSTPGYTEAFF. The CDR3, as DNA: TGTGCCAGCAGTTCGACACCAGGATACACTGAAGCTTTCTTT.

The J gene is TRBJ2-3, the V gene TRBV6-2 or TRBV6-3, with D hard to call. This CDR3 spans 14 amino acids. Trimming removed 2 bases at V and 0 bases at J, with 6 bases between. CDR1 and CDR2 (germline): MNHEY, SVGEGT. CDR3 loop: CASSYVLSTDTQYF. The DNA for the CDR3 is TGTGCCAGCAGTTACGTACTAAGCACAGATACGCAGTATTTT.

A few counts support this clonotype. The chain joins TRBV20-1 to TRBJ2-4; D gene unclear. CDR3 length: 13 residues. Deletions cut 5 bases from V and 7 bases from J, with 15 bases between. CDR1 and CDR2 from the germline V gene are DFQATT and SNEGSKA (reference sequence). This CDR3 is CSAGSSSRNIQYF. Written as DNA, the CDR3 is TGCAGTGCTGGAAGCAGCAGTCGGAACATTCAGTACTTC.

The gene calls are TRBV29-1 and TRBJ1-2; D is undetermined. The V gene's germline CDR1 is SQVTM and CDR2 ANQGSEA. The CDR3 runs to 14 residues. V was clipped by 7 bases and J by 0 bases, with 15 bases between them. The CDR3 loop is CSALRFEANYGYTF. The DNA of the CDR3 is TGCAGCGCCCTGCGGTTCGAGGCTAACTATGGCTACACCTTC.

The chain uses TRBV29-1 and TRBJ2-5; maybe TRBD2 (6 bases). With the DNA end fitting TRBJ2-7 better, the J assignment may be wrong. The CDR3 sequence is 13 residues long. The V gene's germline CDR1 is SQVTM and CDR2 ANQGSEA. In DNA form, the CDR3 reads TGCAGCGTTGAAGTGGGAGGAACCTACGAGCAGTACTTC. Encoded protein: CSVEVGGTYEQYF.

The genes are TRBV12-3 or TRBV12-4 and TRBJ1-1, with D perhaps matching TRBD1 (6 bases). CDR3 length: 14 residues. The ends were cut back, 6 bases at V and 5 bases at J, with 16 bases in the middle. The CDR3 sequence is CASSPGQLGTEAFF. The CDR3 DNA sequence: TGTGCCAGCAGCCCGGGACAACTAGGGACTGAAGCTTTCTTT.